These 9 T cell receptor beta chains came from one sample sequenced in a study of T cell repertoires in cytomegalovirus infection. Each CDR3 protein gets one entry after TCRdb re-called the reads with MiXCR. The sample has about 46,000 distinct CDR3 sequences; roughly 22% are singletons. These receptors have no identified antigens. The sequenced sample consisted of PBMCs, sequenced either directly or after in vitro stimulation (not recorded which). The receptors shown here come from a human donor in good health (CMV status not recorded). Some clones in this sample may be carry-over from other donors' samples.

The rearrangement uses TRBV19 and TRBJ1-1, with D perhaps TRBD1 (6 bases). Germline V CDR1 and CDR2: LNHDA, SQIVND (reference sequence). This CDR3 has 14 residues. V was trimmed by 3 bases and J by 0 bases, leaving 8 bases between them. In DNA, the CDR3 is TGTGCCAGTAGTATCGACAGGATGAACACTGAAGCTTTCTTT. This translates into CASSIDRMNTEAFF.

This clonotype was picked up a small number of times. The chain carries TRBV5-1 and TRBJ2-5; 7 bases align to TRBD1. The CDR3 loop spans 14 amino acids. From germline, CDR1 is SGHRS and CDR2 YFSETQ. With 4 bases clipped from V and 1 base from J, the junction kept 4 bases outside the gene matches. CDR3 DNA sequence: TGCGCCAGCAGCCCACAGGGGCCCCAAGAGACCCAGTACTTC. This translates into CASSPQGPQETQYF.

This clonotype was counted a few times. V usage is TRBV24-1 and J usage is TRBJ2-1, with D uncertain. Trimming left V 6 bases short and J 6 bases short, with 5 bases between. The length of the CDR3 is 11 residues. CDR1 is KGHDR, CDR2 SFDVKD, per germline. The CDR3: CATSYSNEQFF. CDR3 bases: TGTGCCACCAGTTACAGCAATGAGCAGTTCTTC.

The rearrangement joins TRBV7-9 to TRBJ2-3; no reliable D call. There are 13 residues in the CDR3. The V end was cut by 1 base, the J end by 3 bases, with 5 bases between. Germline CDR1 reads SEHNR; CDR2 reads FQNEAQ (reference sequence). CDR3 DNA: TGTGCCAGCAGCTTAGAGGGAACAGATACGCAGTATTTT. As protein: CASSLEGTDTQYF.

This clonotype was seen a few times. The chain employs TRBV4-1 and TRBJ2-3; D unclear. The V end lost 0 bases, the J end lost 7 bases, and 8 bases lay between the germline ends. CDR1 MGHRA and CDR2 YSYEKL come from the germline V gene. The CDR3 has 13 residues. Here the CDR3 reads CASSQDIRNTQYF. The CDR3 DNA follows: TGCGCCAGCAGCCAAGATATCCGAAATACGCAGTATTTT.

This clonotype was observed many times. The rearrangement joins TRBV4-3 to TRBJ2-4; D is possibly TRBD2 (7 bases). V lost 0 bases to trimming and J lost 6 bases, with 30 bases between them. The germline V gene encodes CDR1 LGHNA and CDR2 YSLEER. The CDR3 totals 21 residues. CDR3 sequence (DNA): TGCGCCAGCAGCCAAGAAAGGGGGGGCGAGTGGGAGCGGGGAAGCGGAAACATTCAGTACTTC. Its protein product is CASSQERGGEWERGSGNIQYF.

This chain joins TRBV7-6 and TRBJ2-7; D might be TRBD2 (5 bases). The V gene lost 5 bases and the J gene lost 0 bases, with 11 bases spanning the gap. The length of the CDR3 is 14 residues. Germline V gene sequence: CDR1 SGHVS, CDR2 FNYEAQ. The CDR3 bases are TGTGCCAGCAGCCGGGATGGGAGCTCCTACGAGCAGTACTTC. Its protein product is CASSRDGSSYEQYF.

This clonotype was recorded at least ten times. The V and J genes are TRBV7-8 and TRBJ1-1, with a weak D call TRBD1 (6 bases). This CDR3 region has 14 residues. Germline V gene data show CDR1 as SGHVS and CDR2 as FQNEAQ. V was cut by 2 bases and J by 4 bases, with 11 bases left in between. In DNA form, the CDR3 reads TGTGCCAGCAGCTTAAACAGGGCGGTCACTGAAGCTTTCTTT. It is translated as CASSLNRAVTEAFF. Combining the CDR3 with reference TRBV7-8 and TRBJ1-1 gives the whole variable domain GAGVSQSPRYKVAKRGQDVALRCDPISGHVSLFWYQQALGQGPEFLTYFQNEAQLDKSGLPSDRFFAERPEGSVSTLKIQRTQQEDSAVYLCASSLNRAVTEAFFGQGTRLTVV.

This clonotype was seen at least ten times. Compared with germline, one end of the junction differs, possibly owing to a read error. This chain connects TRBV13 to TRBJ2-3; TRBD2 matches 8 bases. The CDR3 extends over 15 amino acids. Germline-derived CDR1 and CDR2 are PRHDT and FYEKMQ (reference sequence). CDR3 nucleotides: TGTGCCAGCAGCTCCGGGACTAGATTATATGGCGCGTTGAATTTT. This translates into CASSSGTRLYGALNF.